These 28 T cell receptor beta chains share one sample of origin, sequenced in a study of identifying expanded T cells in peripheral blood. The method was immunoSEQ multiplex PCR; TCRdb's version includes in-frame clones alone and lacks a portion of them. The sample shows 90,000 to 120,000 clones, around 89% of them seen only once. Sequences were obtained from blood. The receptors derive from a person aged 18-69 years in good health.

This clone was seen only a few times. The chain joins TRBV10-3 to TRBJ2-7; D is ambiguous. The V gene's germline CDR1 is ENHRY and CDR2 SYGVKD. Trimming took 4 bases from V and 5 from J, leaving 6 bases between them. The CDR3 covers 11 residues. This CDR3 is CAISVGNEQYF. The CDR3 DNA reads as TGTGCCATCAGTGTAGGGAACGAGCAGTACTTC.

J is TRBJ2-7 and V is TRBV5-6; D call uncertain. V lost 2 bases and J 1 base, leaving 7 bases between the germline ends. The V gene's germline CDR1 is SGHDT and CDR2 YYEEEE. This CDR3 comprises 13 residues. CDR3 residues: CASSLGISYEQYF. The CDR3 nucleotides read TGTGCCAGCAGCTTAGGGATTTCCTACGAGCAGTACTTC.

This chain uses TRBV9 with TRBJ2-1; D tentatively fits TRBD1 or TRBD2 (5 bases each). Trimming cost V 4 bases and J 0 bases, with 20 bases left between them. CDR3 size: 18 residues. Germline V CDR1 and CDR2: SGDLS, YYNGEE. The CDR3 here is CASSPFLDGASSYNEQFF. CDR3 nucleotide sequence: TGTGCCAGCAGCCCTTTCCTGGACGGGGCTAGCTCCTACAATGAGCAGTTCTTC.

The rearrangement uses TRBV6-1 and TRBJ2-7; 11 nucleotides align to TRBD1. The CDR3 totals 14 residues. Germline lookup yields CDR1 MNHNS and CDR2 SASEGT. J was trimmed by 3 bases and V by 5 bases; bases with no gene match: 3. CDR3 protein: CASSYGTGGYEQYF. The CDR3, as DNA: TGTGCCAGCAGTTATGGGACAGGGGGCTACGAGCAGTACTTC.

The chain recombines TRBV7-2 with TRBJ2-3; 11 bases match TRBD2. This CDR3 contains 16 residues. Germline CDR1 is SGHTA and CDR2 is FQGNSA. V dropped 1 base and J dropped 6; count of bases not matched to a gene: 6. The DNA for the CDR3 is TGTGCCAGCAGCTTAGTAGCTAGCGGGGGGCTGGATACGCAGTATTTT. Translating it yields CASSLVASGGLDTQYF.

This clone turned up a few times. The V call is TRBV2, the J call TRBJ1-2, with 8 positions matching TRBD1. This CDR3 spans 12 amino acids. Losses at the gene ends were 6 bases for V and 7 bases for J; bases not matched to a gene: 4. Germline CDR1 reads SNHLY; CDR2 reads FYNNEI. The DNA of the CDR3 is TGTGCCAGCAGGGCAGGGGGCCCTGGCTACACCTTC. Translation: CASRAGGPGYTF.

V is TRBV30 and J is TRBJ1-4; a possible D gene is TRBD1 (5 bases). Trimming took off 1 base at V and 8 bases at J, with 11 bases between the two ends. Germline assignment: CDR1 GTSNPN and CDR2 SVGIG (reference sequence). The length of the CDR3 is 13 residues. The CDR3 nucleotides read TGTGCCTGGAGTGGGGGCCTGAGAGAAAAACTGTTTTTT. Translating it yields CAWSGGLREKLFF.

The rearrangement uses TRBV6-5 and TRBJ2-7; possible D gene TRBD1, 5 bases. Looked up from germline, CDR1 is MNHEY and CDR2 is SVGAGI. V lost 8 bases and J 3 bases, leaving 8 bases between the germline ends. This CDR3 region has 11 residues. CDR3 amino acids: CASGRDYEQYF. The CDR3 DNA sequence: TGTGCCAGCGGCAGGGACTACGAGCAGTACTTC.

The chain carries TRBV5-8 and TRBJ1-6; TRBD1 aligns across 9 bases. The CDR3 is 16 amino acids. CDR1 and CDR2 (germline): SGHTS, YDEGEE. Trimming removed 1 base from V and 7 bases from J; junction bases left unmatched: 6. The CDR3 nucleotides read TGTGCCAGCAGCTTGCCTGGGACAGGGCGCAATTCACCCCTCCACTTT. Protein product: CASSLPGTGRNSPLHF.

V is TRBV7-2 and J is TRBJ2-7, with unresolved D. This CDR3 region has 13 residues. V lost 5 bases, J lost 6 bases, and 14 bases lay in between. Germline CDR1 reads SGHTA; CDR2 reads FQGNSA. The CDR3 sequence: CASSPPSSPEQYF. The CDR3 DNA follows: TGTGCCAGCAGCCCTCCATCCTCCCCCGAGCAGTACTTC.

CDR3 in amino acids: CASSLRGVGDEQYF. The DNA for the CDR3 is TGTGCCAGCAGTTTAAGGGGGGTAGGTGACGAGCAGTACTTC. The chain has TRBV27 and TRBJ2-7, with D perhaps being TRBD1 or TRBD2 (6 bases each). In germline, CDR1 is MNHEY, CDR2 SMNVEV (reference sequence). The ends were cut back, 2 bases at V and 5 bases at J, with 13 bases in the middle. The CDR3 contains 14 residues.

The chain combines TRBV5-8 with TRBJ2-2; a possible D gene is TRBD1 (5 bases). The germline CDR1 and CDR2 sequences are SGHTS and YDEGEE. This CDR3 region has 12 residues. V lost 4 bases to trimming and J lost 8 bases, with 9 bases between them. This CDR3 is CASSLQGGELFF. For the CDR3, the DNA is TGTGCCAGCAGCCTGCAGGGTGGGGAGCTGTTTTTT.

V usage is TRBV5-6 and J usage is TRBJ1-6; D possibly corresponds to TRBD1 (5 bases). V gave up 5 bases and J gave up 5 bases, with 11 bases separating them. Germline V CDR1 and CDR2: SGHDT, YYEEEE. This CDR3 has 14 residues. In DNA form, the CDR3 reads TGTGCCAGCAGAATCGGGGGGAATAATTCACCCCTCCACTTT. Translating it yields CASRIGGNNSPLHF.

This clone occurred once. The chain combines TRBV15 with TRBJ2-3, with D tentatively TRBD1 or TRBD2 (7 bases each). V shed 1 base and J shed 5 bases, with 19 bases lying between them. Per the germline V gene, CDR1 is LNHNV and CDR2 is YYDKDF (reference sequence). The CDR3 totals 17 residues. Written as DNA, the CDR3 is TGTGCCACCAGCAGAGCCCCCAGGGGGGGGGCGGGAGATACGCAGTATTTT. As protein: CATSRAPRGGAGDTQYF.

Only one count was recorded for this clone. The chain is built from TRBV15 and TRBJ2-5; D is unclear. This CDR3 is 15 amino acids long. Germline loops: CDR1 LNHNV, CDR2 YYDKDF (reference sequence). V gave up 4 bases and J gave up 5 bases, with 17 bases separating them. DNA of the CDR3: TGTGCCACCAGCACCTCTTTGGCGGCCGGGGAGACCCAGTACTTC. This codes for CATSTSLAAGETQYF. Looking up the rest from reference TRBV15 and TRBJ2-5 gives the full variable domain: DAMVIQNPRYQVTQFGKPVTLSCSQTLNHNVMYWYQQKSSQAPKLLFHYYDKDFNNEADTPDNFQSRRPNTSFCFLDIRSPGLGDTAMYLCATSTSLAAGETQYFGPGTRLLVL.

The rearrangement uses TRBV10-1 and TRBJ1-1; 9 bases are a match to TRBD1. V lost 4 bases and J lost 0; bases outside the gene matches: 12. CDR3 size: 18 residues. Germline values: CDR1 WNHNN, CDR2 SYGVQD (reference sequence). The CDR3 here is CASSVDRGAAHLNTEAFF. The CDR3 bases are TGCGCCAGCAGTGTTGACAGGGGGGCCGCGCATTTGAACACTGAAGCTTTCTTT.

This clone was detected a few times. J is TRBJ1-2 and V is TRBV9; no firm D call. Germline CDR1 SGDLS, CDR2 YYNGEE. Trimming left V 5 bases short and J 0 bases short, with 5 bases between. The CDR3 consists of 12 residues. CDR3: CASRSANYGYTF. The CDR3 bases are TGTGCCAGCAGGTCAGCTAACTATGGCTACACCTTC.

This rearrangement joins TRBV7-2 to TRBJ1-2, with D possibly being TRBD1 (6 bases). This CDR3 comprises 17 residues. Per the germline V gene, CDR1 is SGHTA and CDR2 is FQGNSA. The V gene lost 4 bases and the J gene lost 7 bases, with 25 bases spanning the gap. The CDR3 DNA is TGTGCCAGCAGCTCTGGGGCAGGGGACCTCGGAGGGGGTGGCTACACCTTC. It encodes CASSSGAGDLGGGGYTF.

The chain couples TRBV29-1 to TRBJ2-7; D might be TRBD2 (5 bases). Trimming pared 1 base from V and 3 bases from J, leaving 13 bases between. Germline V gene lookup returns CDR1 SQVTM and CDR2 ANQGSEA. The CDR3 runs to 14 residues. The CDR3: CSVEGGNGVYEQYF. The CDR3 bases are TGCAGCGTTGAAGGAGGGAACGGGGTCTACGAGCAGTACTTC.

The V gene is TRBV6-1, the J gene TRBJ1-2; D is undetermined. The germline CDR1 and CDR2 sequences are MNHNS and SASEGT. The CDR3 sequence is 13 residues long. Trimming pared 2 bases from V and 8 bases from J, leaving 12 bases between. The CDR3 reads CASSERLGSGYTF. In DNA form, the CDR3 reads TGTGCCAGCAGTGAAAGGTTGGGTTCGGGCTACACCTTC.

This sequence joins TRBV5-1 and TRBJ1-1; 8 nucleotides agree with TRBD1. The CDR3 length is 13 residues. CDR1 is SGHRS, CDR2 YFSETQ, per germline. V was pared by 5 bases and J by 5 bases, with 5 bases of the junction left unmatched. The CDR3 DNA sequence: TGCGCCAGCAGTCAGGGGGCAACGACTGAAGCTTTCTTT. This gives the protein CASSQGATTEAFF.

The gene calls are TRBV9 and TRBJ1-3, with TRBD1 matching 7 bases. J lost 0 bases, V lost 3 bases, and 9 bases had no gene match. The germline V gene encodes CDR1 SGDLS and CDR2 YYNGEE. The length of the CDR3 is 17 residues. The CDR3 reads CASSEGRGQLSGNTIYF. The CDR3 nucleotides are TGTGCCAGCAGCGAGGGGAGGGGACAGCTCTCTGGAAACACCATATATTTT.

The chain is built from TRBV23-1 and TRBJ2-7; D not certain. TRBV23-1 is reported as an ORF; its role is uncertain. The CDR3 has 14 amino acids. V was shortened by 7 bases and J by 2 bases, with 15 bases between the two germline ends. The CDR3 region is CASTLKGIPYEQYF. The CDR3 DNA reads as TGCGCCAGCACCTTAAAGGGAATCCCCTACGAGCAGTACTTC.

This clone was picked up one time. The gene calls are TRBV7-6 and TRBJ2-3; 9 nucleotides match TRBD2. CDR1 is SGHVS, CDR2 FNYEAQ, per germline. This CDR3 is built from 16 residues. J gave up 0 bases and V 5 bases, and 6 bases lay outside the gene matches. The CDR3 loop is CASSLLTSGSTDTQYF. The CDR3 bases are TGTGCCAGCAGCCTACTGACTAGCGGAAGCACAGATACGCAGTATTTT.

This sequence joins TRBV5-6 and TRBJ1-5, with D possibly matching TRBD1 (6 bases). V was cut by 1 base and J by 5 bases, with 13 bases left in between. This CDR3 has 15 amino acids. The germline V gene has CDR1 SGHDT and CDR2 YYEEEE. CDR3 region: CASSLRWGADQPQHF. CDR3 sequence (DNA): TGTGCCAGCAGCTTGCGTTGGGGGGCTGATCAGCCCCAGCATTTT.

The rearrangement joins TRBV6-5 to TRBJ1-1; weak D call: TRBD1 (5 bases). Per the germline V gene, CDR1 is MNHEY and CDR2 is SVGAGI. V dropped 2 bases and J dropped 1 base, with 8 bases sitting between them. The CDR3 contains 14 residues. The CDR3 sequence is CASSYSGGNTEAFF. The DNA for the CDR3 is TGTGCCAGCAGTTACAGCGGGGGGAACACTGAAGCTTTCTTT.

CDR3 DNA sequence: TGTGCCAGCAGCCCAGGGAGGGCGGATTCACCCCTCCACTTT. Its protein product is CASSPGRADSPLHF. The rearrangement links TRBV6-5 to TRBJ1-6; a weak D match, TRBD1 (5 bases). The CDR3 covers 14 residues. CDR1 MNHEY and CDR2 SVGAGI come from the germline V gene. V was pared by 6 bases and J by 8 bases, with 14 bases between.

V and J are TRBV6-5 and TRBJ1-3; D is unclear. CDR3 length equals 15 residues. V lost 6 bases and J 0 bases, leaving 12 bases between the germline ends. Germline lookup yields CDR1 MNHEY and CDR2 SVGAGI. The chain's CDR3 is CASSLAEHSGNTIYF. The CDR3 DNA reads TGTGCCAGCAGCCTGGCAGAACACTCTGGAAACACCATATATTTT.